These 8 T cell receptor beta chains were sequenced from one sample in a study of cytomegalovirus exposure and HLA in healthy donors. The PCR was carried out with 60 Vbeta primers and 13 Jbeta primers. Assay used: immunoSEQ multiplex PCR; TCRdb lists only in-frame clones, some missing. The sample records some 70,000 clones, 80% to 90% being singletons. Sequencing was done on a sample of PBMCs. The receptors stem from a human donor in good health.

This clone was seen a few times. CDR3 coding DNA: TGTGCCAGTAGTATCCCTAGCAGGGGGAACACTGAAGCTTTCTTT. It is translated as CASSIPSRGNTEAFF. This chain uses TRBV19 with TRBJ1-1; TRBD1 is a possible D gene (6 bases). The CDR3 extends over 15 amino acids. V was clipped by 3 bases and J by 1 base, with 12 bases between them. CDR1 and CDR2 from the germline V gene are LNHDA and SQIVND (reference sequence).

The chain uses TRBV5-1 and TRBJ1-3; 8 nucleotides align to TRBD1. The CDR3 consists of 15 residues. The V gene end was trimmed by 4 bases and the J gene end by 3 bases; junction bases not matched to a gene: 6. Germline V CDR1 and CDR2: SGHRS, YFSETQ. CDR3 loop: CASSGQGALGNTIYF. CDR3 coding DNA: TGCGCCAGCAGCGGTCAGGGGGCGCTTGGAAACACCATATATTTT.

This clone was observed once. The chain has TRBV18 and TRBJ2-6, with no clear D. The CDR3 is 16 amino acids. V lost 6 bases, J lost 2 bases, and 14 bases lay in between. Germline V CDR1 and CDR2: KGHSH, LQKENI. The CDR3 DNA reads TGTGCCAGCTCCCCTTTGGTGAGCGCTGGGGCCAACGTCCTGACTTTC. Translated, it gives CASSPLVSAGANVLTF.

This chain joins TRBV5-6 and TRBJ1-4; D might be TRBD1 (6 bases). Trimming took off 2 bases at V and 5 bases at J, with 10 bases between the two ends. CDR3 length: 14 amino acids. Germline assignment: CDR1 SGHDT and CDR2 YYEEEE. The CDR3 is CASSFPQGNEKLFF. CDR3 sequence (DNA): TGTGCCAGCAGCTTTCCCCAGGGGAATGAAAAACTGTTTTTT.

This clone occurred once. The chain recombines TRBV7-9 with TRBJ1-6; a weak D match, TRBD1 (6 bases). V shed 4 bases and J shed 10 bases, with 14 bases lying between them. Germline lookup yields CDR1 SEHNR and CDR2 FQNEAQ (reference sequence). The CDR3 consists of 14 residues. The CDR3 bases are TGTGCCAGCAGCTCCGGGGCAGGGGACTCACCCCTCCACTTT. Encoded protein: CASSSGAGDSPLHF.

The chain links TRBV2 to TRBJ2-3; 8 positions match TRBD2. The CDR3 is 14 residues long. CDR1 and CDR2 (germline): SNHLY, FYNNEI. V trimming: 3 bases; J trimming: 5 bases; junction bases outside the gene matches: 4. In nucleotides, the CDR3 is TGTGCCAGCAGTGAGGGACTAGTAGGAGATACGCAGTATTTT. Amino acid sequence: CASSEGLVGDTQYF. Full variable domain (missing parts from reference TRBV2 and TRBJ2-3): EPEVTQTPSHQVTQMGQEVILRCVPISNHLYFYWYRQILGQKVEFLVSFYNNEISEKSEIFDDQFSVERPDGSNFTLKIRSTKLEDSAMYFCASSEGLVGDTQYFGPGTRLTVL.

This chain joins TRBV30 and TRBJ2-3, with TRBD2 as a possible D gene (5 bases). CDR1 GTSNPN and CDR2 SVGIG come from the germline V gene (reference sequence). The CDR3 has 14 residues. V was cut by 6 bases and J by 2 bases, with 15 bases left in between. The CDR3 sequence: CACGTGSNTDTQYF. In DNA form, the CDR3 reads TGTGCCTGTGGTACGGGGTCTAACACAGATACGCAGTATTTT.

The rearrangement links TRBV7-3 to TRBJ2-7, with D tentatively TRBD2 (6 bases). There are 14 residues in the CDR3. Germline assignment: CDR1 SGHTA and CDR2 FQGTGA. V shed 4 bases and J shed 2 bases, with 12 bases lying between them. The CDR3 sequence is CASSSGLVPYEQYF. CDR3 nucleotides: TGTGCCAGCAGCTCGGGACTCGTTCCCTACGAGCAGTACTTC.